The count of the clone carrying this T cell receptor (beta chain) is one. The antigen remains undetermined. Isolated RNA was reverse transcribed in full, so expressed TCRB transcripts were sequenced. Several million reads were obtained on average from naive, central memory and regulatory T cell samples. TCRdb keeps only in-frame clones here, not all; method: immunoSEQ multiplex PCR. The sample records about 180,000 clones, roughly an eighth being singletons. Per the germline V gene, CDR1 is LGHNT and CDR2 is FRNRAP. V gave up 5 bases and J gave up 6 bases, with 14 bases separating them. The CDR3 spans 14 residues. Cell sorting via CD45RO/CCR7/CD25/CD127/CD95/CD27 was performed to obtain CD4+ naive, central memory, regulatory and stem cell-like memory cells. These data belong to a study of beta chain features in type 1 diabetes. Whole-study context: Across every sample, around 98 million sorted cells were examined in total.

Study observations and caveats: PCR might show a preference for shorter templates, equally across patients and controls.

The source material was central memory CD4+ T cells from blood. This sequence was found in a woman aged 18 to 35 in good health. V is TRBV12-5 and J is TRBJ2-1, with D possibly being TRBD2 (7 bases). CDR3 DNA: TGTGCTAGTGGTGGGGACTACAGGGCCAATGAGCAGTTCTTC. Translating it yields CASGGDYRANEQFF.